This entry lists 16 T cell receptor beta chains sequenced from one sample in a study of siplizumab effects on memory and regulatory T cells (dated by TCRdb to between 2017 and 2020). Library preparation was by the immunoSEQ multiplex PCR assay. Not all clones reach the TCRdb copy of this immuneACCESS table, which keeps in-frame sequences only. Checked studies attribute under half of the gap to unresolved V genes and leave the rest unexplained. This sample has about 100,000 clones in its table, and roughly 91% of those were observed once. The ten largest account for 9.5% to 15% of the sample. Material: non-Treg CD4+ T cells sorted from blood. The sample's cell subset or site label is to be understood as: FACS-sorted unstimulated CD4+ non-regulatory T cells. These receptor sequences come from a human donor in good health.

V is TRBV5-6 and J is TRBJ2-3; 7 nucleotides line up with TRBD2. Germline lookup yields CDR1 SGHDT and CDR2 YYEEEE. The length of the CDR3 is 16 residues. V gave up 5 bases and J gave up 2 bases; unmatched junction bases: 11. The CDR3 region is CASRRLLLADTDTQYF. In nucleotides, the CDR3 is TGTGCCAGCAGGAGGCTTCTCCTAGCGGACACAGATACGCAGTATTTT.

The chain uses TRBV19 and TRBJ1-4; D is undetermined. V gave up 5 bases and J gave up 15 bases, with 22 bases separating them. Germline V gene sequence: CDR1 LNHDA, CDR2 SQIVND (reference sequence). The CDR3 covers 14 residues. CDR3 nucleotides: TGTGCCAGTAGTCCCTTGGAGAAGGGATGGTTGGTGTTTTTT. Translated: CASSPLEKGWLVFF.

The gene calls are TRBV10-3 and TRBJ2-7; a weak D match, TRBD1 (8 bases). Trimming shortened V by 5 bases and J by 0 bases, and 23 bases separated the two germline ends. The CDR3 covers 18 residues. Per the germline V gene, CDR1 is ENHRY and CDR2 is SYGVKD. DNA for the CDR3: TGTGCCATCAGTCTTGGGGGGGGGATGGACAGGGACTCCTACGAGCAGTACTTC. Translated, it gives CAISLGGGMDRDSYEQYF.

V gene TRBV28 combines with J gene TRBJ1-5, with D uncertain. Looked up from germline, CDR1 is MDHEN and CDR2 is SYDVKM. The CDR3 is made up of 14 amino acids. V was trimmed by 7 bases and J by 2 bases, leaving 12 bases between them. DNA for the CDR3: TGTGCCAGCATCTCAATCCGGGGCAATCAGCCCCAGCATTTT. Translating it yields CASISIRGNQPQHF.

V is TRBV28 and J is TRBJ2-7, with unresolved D. The CDR3 runs to 11 residues. V dropped 7 bases and J dropped 4 bases, with 8 bases sitting between them. From germline, CDR1 is MDHEN and CDR2 SYDVKM. CDR3 bases: TGTGCCAGCACTTCAGCTTACGAGCAGTACTTC. Encoded protein: CASTSAYEQYF.

The chain links TRBV10-3 to TRBJ2-5; 13 bases align to TRBD2. CDR1 and CDR2 (germline): ENHRY, SYGVKD. The CDR3 sequence is 13 residues long. Unmatched junction bases numbered 3, after V lost 8 bases and J lost 6 bases. In DNA, the CDR3 is TGTGCCATCGGACTAGCGGGAGCTCAGACCCAGTACTTC. The encoded protein is CAIGLAGAQTQYF.

This chain uses TRBV10-3 with TRBJ1-2; D not resolved. Trimming cost V 0 bases and J 4 bases, with 9 bases left between them. Germline CDR1 and CDR2: ENHRY and SYGVKD. The CDR3 is made up of 14 amino acids. Here the CDR3 reads CAISESYTAYGYTF. In DNA, the CDR3 is TGTGCCATCAGTGAGTCTTATACAGCCTATGGCTACACCTTC.

The chain is built from TRBV30 and TRBJ1-4; tentative D call: TRBD1 (6 bases). The V gene lost 7 bases and the J gene lost 5 bases, with 11 bases spanning the gap. The CDR3 runs 12 residues. CDR1 GTSNPN and CDR2 SVGIG come from the germline V gene (reference sequence). The CDR3 DNA is TGTGCCTCGGACAGACCGAATGAAAAACTGTTTTTT. Translated, it gives CASDRPNEKLFF.

This clone was seen once. V is TRBV14 and J is TRBJ1-4; tentatively, D is TRBD1 (6 bases). The CDR3 is 14 residues long. Germline V gene sequence: CDR1 SGHDN, CDR2 FVKESK. Trimming took off 3 bases at V and 15 bases at J, with 20 bases between the two ends. The CDR3 here is CASSHPGNRERMFF. CDR3 sequence (DNA): TGTGCCAGCAGCCACCCCGGGAACAGGGAGAGGATGTTTTTT. Supplemented by reference TRBV14 and TRBJ1-4, the full variable domain reads EAGVTQFPSHSVIEKGQTVTLRCDPISGHDNLYWYRRVMGKEIKFLLHFVKESKQDESGMPNNRFLAERTGGTYSTLKVQPAELEDSGVYFCASSHPGNRERMFFGSGTQLSVL.

This chain joins TRBV7-2 and TRBJ2-1, with TRBD2 identical over 13 bases. Germline V gene sequence: CDR1 SGHTA, CDR2 FQGNSA. The J segment lost 7 bases and the V segment lost 3 bases, leaving 6 bases of the junction unmatched. The CDR3 is made up of 16 amino acids. This chain's CDR3 is CASSFPGLAGVNEQFF. DNA of the CDR3: TGTGCCAGCAGCTTCCCTGGACTAGCGGGAGTAAATGAGCAGTTCTTC.

The chain is built from TRBV5-4 and TRBJ2-5, with TRBD2 matching over 8 bases. The trim removed 2 bases at V and 4 bases at J, leaving 1 base unmatched. From germline, CDR1 is SGHNT and CDR2 YYREEE (reference sequence). This CDR3 has 13 residues. The CDR3 region has the DNA TGTGCCAGCAGCTTTCTAGCGGGAGAGACCCAGTACTTC. This translates into CASSFLAGETQYF. Supplemented by reference TRBV5-4 and TRBJ2-5, the full variable domain reads ETGVTQSPTHLIKTRGQQVTLRCSSQSGHNTVSWYQQALGQGPQFIFQYYREEENGRGNFPPRFSGLQFPNYSSELNVNALELDDSALYLCASSFLAGETQYFGPGTRLLVL.

The chain has TRBV7-8 and TRBJ2-1, with D perhaps TRBD2 (5 bases). Per germline, CDR1 SGHVS and CDR2 FQNEAQ. V lost 3 bases and J 6 bases, leaving 12 bases between the germline ends. This CDR3 is built from 14 residues. The CDR3 loop reads CASSFTRRGNEQFF. The CDR3 DNA is TGTGCCAGCAGCTTCACGAGACGGGGCAATGAGCAGTTCTTC.

The rearrangement links TRBV5-4 to TRBJ2-7; D unresolved. The germline V gene has CDR1 SGHNT and CDR2 YYREEE (reference sequence). Trimming pared 4 bases from V and 3 bases from J, leaving 14 bases between. The CDR3 sequence is 14 residues long. DNA for the CDR3: TGTGCCAGCAGCCCCGGATCCCAGTTCTACGAGCAGTACTTC. Its protein is CASSPGSQFYEQYF.

V and J are TRBV29-1 and TRBJ2-7; TRBD2 agrees at 12 bases. The trim removed 5 bases at V and 1 base at J, leaving 9 bases unmatched. The germline V gene encodes CDR1 SQVTM and CDR2 ANQGSEA. This CDR3 comprises 16 residues. This CDR3 reads CSVRLAGERSSYEQYF. In nucleotides, the CDR3 is TGCAGCGTTCGACTAGCGGGAGAACGGTCTTCCTACGAGCAGTACTTC.

V is TRBV29-1 and J is TRBJ2-1, with D perhaps TRBD1 (6 bases). Germline CDR1 SQVTM, CDR2 ANQGSEA. This CDR3 has 14 residues. The V end was cut by 6 bases, the J end by 5 bases, with 17 bases between. The CDR3 loop reads CSVVGQGNDNEQFF. CDR3 in DNA: TGCAGCGTCGTCGGGCAGGGGAACGACAATGAGCAGTTCTTC.

The chain links TRBV10-3 to TRBJ2-5, with 7 bases lining up with TRBD1. The CDR3 is 17 residues long. CDR1 and CDR2 from the germline V gene are ENHRY and SYGVKD. With V trimmed by 0 bases and J by 6 bases, 13 bases remained unmatched. The CDR3 DNA follows: TGTGCCATCAGTGAGTCCAAGGGCGACAGGGTCGGGAAGACCCAGTACTTC. Protein product: CAISESKGDRVGKTQYF.